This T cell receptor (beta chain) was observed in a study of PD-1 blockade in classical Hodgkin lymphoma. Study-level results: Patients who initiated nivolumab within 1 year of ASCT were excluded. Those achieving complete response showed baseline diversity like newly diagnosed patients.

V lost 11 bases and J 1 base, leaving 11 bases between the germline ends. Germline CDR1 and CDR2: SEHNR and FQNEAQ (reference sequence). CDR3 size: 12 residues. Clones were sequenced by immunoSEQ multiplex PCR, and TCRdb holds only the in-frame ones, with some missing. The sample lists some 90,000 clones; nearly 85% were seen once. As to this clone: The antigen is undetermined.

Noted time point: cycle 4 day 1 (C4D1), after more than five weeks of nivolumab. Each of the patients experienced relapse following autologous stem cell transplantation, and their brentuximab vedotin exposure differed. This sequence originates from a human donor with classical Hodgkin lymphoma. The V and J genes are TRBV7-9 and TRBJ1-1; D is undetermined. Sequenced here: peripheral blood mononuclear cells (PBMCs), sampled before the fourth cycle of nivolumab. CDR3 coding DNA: TGTGCCGGAGGCACGGCGAACACTGAAGCTTTCTTT. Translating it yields CAGGTANTEAFF.